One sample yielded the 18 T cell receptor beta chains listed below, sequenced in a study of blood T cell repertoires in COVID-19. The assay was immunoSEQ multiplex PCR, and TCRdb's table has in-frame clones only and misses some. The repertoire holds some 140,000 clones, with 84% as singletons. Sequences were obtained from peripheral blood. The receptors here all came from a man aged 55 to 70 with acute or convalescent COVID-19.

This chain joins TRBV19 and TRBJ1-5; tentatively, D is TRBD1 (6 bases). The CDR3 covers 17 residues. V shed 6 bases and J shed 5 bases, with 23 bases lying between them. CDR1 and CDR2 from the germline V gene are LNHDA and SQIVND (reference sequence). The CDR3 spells CASSHTPQRGYYQPQHF. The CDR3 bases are TGTGCCAGTAGCCACACCCCCCAAAGGGGGTACTATCAGCCCCAGCATTTT.

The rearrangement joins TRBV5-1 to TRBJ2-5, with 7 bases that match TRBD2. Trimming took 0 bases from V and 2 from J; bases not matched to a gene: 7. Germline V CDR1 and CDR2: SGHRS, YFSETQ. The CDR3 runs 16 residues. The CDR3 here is CASSLEPAGSQETQYF. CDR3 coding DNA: TGCGCCAGCAGCTTGGAGCCAGCGGGGAGTCAAGAGACCCAGTACTTC.

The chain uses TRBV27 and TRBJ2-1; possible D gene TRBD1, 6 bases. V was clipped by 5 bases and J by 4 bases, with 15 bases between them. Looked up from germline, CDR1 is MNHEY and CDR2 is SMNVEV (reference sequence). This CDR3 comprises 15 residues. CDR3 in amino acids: CASSAGAGSYNEQFF. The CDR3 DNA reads TGTGCCAGCAGTGCAGGGGCCGGGTCGTACAATGAGCAGTTCTTC.

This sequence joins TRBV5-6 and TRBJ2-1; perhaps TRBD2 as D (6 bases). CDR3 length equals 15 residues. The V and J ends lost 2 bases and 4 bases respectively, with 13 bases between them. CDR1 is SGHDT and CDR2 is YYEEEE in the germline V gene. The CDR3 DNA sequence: TGTGCCAGCAGCTTCGCGGGAAGCTTTTACAATGAGCAGTTCTTC. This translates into CASSFAGSFYNEQFF.

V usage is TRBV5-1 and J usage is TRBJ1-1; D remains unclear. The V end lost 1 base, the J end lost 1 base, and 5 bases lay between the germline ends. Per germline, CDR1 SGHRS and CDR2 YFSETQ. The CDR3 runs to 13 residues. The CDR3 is CASSLSENTEAFF. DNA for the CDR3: TGCGCCAGCAGCTTGTCAGAGAACACTGAAGCTTTCTTT. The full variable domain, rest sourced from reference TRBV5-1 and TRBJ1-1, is KAGVTQTPRYLIKTRGQQVTLSCSPISGHRSVSWYQQTPGQGLQFLFEYFSETQRNKGNFPGRFSGRQFSNSRSEMNVSTLELGDSALYLCASSLSENTEAFFGQGTRLTVV.

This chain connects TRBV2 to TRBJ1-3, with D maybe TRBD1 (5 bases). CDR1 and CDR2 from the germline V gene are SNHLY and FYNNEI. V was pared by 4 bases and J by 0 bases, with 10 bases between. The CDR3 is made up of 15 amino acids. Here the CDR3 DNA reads TGTGCCAGCAGTGCTACAGGCCCCTCTGGAAACACCATATATTTT. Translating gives CASSATGPSGNTIYF.

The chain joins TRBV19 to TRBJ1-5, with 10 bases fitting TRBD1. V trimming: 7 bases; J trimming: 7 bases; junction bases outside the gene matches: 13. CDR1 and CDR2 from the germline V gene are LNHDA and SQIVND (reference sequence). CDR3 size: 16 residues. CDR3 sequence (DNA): TGTGCCAGTAAAGGGACAGGGGCCGGGGCAAGCCAGCCCCAGCATTTT. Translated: CASKGTGAGASQPQHF.

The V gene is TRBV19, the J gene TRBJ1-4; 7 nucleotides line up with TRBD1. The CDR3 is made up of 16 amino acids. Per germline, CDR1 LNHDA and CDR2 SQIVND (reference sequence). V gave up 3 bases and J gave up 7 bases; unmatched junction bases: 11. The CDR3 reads CASSMGYGTVGEKLFF. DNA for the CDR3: TGTGCCAGTAGTATGGGGTATGGGACAGTGGGTGAAAAACTGTTTTTT.

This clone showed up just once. The CDR3: CAISERDRNQPQHF. CDR3 coding DNA: TGTGCCATCAGTGAGCGGGACAGGAATCAGCCCCAGCATTTT. The V call is TRBV10-3, the J call TRBJ1-5; TRBD1 aligns across 8 bases. The CDR3 loop spans 14 amino acids. V lost 2 bases, J lost 4 bases, and 1 base stayed unmatched. CDR1 and CDR2 (germline): ENHRY, SYGVKD.

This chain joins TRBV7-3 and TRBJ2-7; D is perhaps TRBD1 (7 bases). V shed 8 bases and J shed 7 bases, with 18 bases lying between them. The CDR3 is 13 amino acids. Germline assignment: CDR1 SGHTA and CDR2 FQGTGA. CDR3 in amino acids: CASSTEGAEEQYF. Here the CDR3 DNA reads TGTGCCAGCTCGACGGAGGGGGCGGAGGAGCAGTACTTC.

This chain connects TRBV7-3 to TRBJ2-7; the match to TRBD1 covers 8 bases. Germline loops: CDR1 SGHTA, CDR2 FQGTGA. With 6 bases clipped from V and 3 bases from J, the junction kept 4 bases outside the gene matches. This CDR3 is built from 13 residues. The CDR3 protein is CASSRTGNYEQYF. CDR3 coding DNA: TGTGCCAGCAGTCGGACAGGGAACTACGAGCAGTACTTC.

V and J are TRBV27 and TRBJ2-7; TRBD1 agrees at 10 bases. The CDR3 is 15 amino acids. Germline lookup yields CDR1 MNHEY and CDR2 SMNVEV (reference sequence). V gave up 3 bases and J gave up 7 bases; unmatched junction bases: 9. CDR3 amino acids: CASSFGQGDAREQYF. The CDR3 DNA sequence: TGTGCCAGCAGTTTTGGACAGGGGGATGCGAGGGAGCAGTACTTC.

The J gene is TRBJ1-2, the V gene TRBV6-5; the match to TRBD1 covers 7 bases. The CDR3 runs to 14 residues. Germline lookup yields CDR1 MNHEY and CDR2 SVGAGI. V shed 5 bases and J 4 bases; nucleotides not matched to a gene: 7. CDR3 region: CASSQGQQIYGYTF. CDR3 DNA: TGTGCCAGCAGTCAGGGACAGCAAATCTATGGCTACACCTTC.

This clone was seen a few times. CDR3: CASSLEGTSGRYEQFF. The CDR3 DNA follows: TGTGCCAGCAGCTTAGAAGGGACTAGCGGGAGGTATGAGCAGTTCTTC. The rearrangement uses TRBV7-2 and TRBJ2-1, with 15 bases aligning to TRBD2. Germline CDR1 reads SGHTA; CDR2 reads FQGNSA. This CDR3 has 16 amino acids. V lost 1 base, J lost 8 bases, and 3 bases stayed unmatched.

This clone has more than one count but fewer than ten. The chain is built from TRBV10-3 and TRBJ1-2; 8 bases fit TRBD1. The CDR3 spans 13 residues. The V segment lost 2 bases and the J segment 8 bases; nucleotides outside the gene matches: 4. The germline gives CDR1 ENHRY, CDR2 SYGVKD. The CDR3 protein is CAISEGRGLGYTF. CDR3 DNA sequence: TGTGCCATCAGTGAGGGCAGGGGGCTCGGCTACACCTTC.

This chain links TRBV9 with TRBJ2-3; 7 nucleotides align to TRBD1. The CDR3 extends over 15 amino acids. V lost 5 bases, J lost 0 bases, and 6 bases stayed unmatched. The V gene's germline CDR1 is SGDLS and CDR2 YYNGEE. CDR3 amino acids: CASRESQGSTDTQYF. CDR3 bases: TGTGCCAGCAGGGAGTCACAGGGGAGCACAGATACGCAGTATTTT.

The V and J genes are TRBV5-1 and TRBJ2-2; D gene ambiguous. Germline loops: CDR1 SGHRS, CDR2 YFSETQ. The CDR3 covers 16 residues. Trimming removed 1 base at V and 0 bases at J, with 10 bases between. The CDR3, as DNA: TGCGCCAGCAGCTTGAAACTGGGCTCGAACACCGGGGAGCTGTTTTTT. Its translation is CASSLKLGSNTGELFF.

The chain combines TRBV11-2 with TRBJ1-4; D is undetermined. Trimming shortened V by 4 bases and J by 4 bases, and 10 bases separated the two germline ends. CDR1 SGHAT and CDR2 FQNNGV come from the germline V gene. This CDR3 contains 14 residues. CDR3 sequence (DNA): TGTGCCAGCAGCTCCGGGATGGATAATGAAAAACTGTTTTTT. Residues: CASSSGMDNEKLFF.